This T cell receptor beta chain was profiled in a study of control samples from healthy donors and cancer patients. V was clipped by 8 bases and J by 3 bases, with 14 bases between them. The germline CDR1 and CDR2 sequences are SEHNR and FQNEAQ (reference sequence). The CDR3 runs to 14 residues. Sequencing used immunoSEQ multiplex PCR; TCRdb keeps in-frame clones, though not all of them. The sample records tens of thousands of clones, about 75% being singletons. The origin of this receptor is a male donor with melanoma. The V and J genes are TRBV7-9 and TRBJ2-1, with D maybe TRBD2 (6 bases). The sample was formalin-fixed, paraffin-embedded tissue. The CDR3 DNA reads as TGTGCCAGCCTAGGGAGGCCGGACTACAATGAGCAGTTCTTC. Its protein product is CASLGRPDYNEQFF.